The clone carrying this TCR beta chain was counted a few times. Its antigen remains unknown. The PCR made use of 60 Vbeta and 13 Jbeta primers. Study processing details: Counted up in a later analysis, unique TCR beta chains came to approximately 83 million, with around 12 million shared. Only in-frame clones appear in the TCRdb table, and some are missing; sequencing was by immunoSEQ multiplex PCR. Clonal size and the V and J genes are those of that table, whereas D and trimming came from the DNA. The table records some 150,000 clones, 65% to 85% of them present only once. These data originate in a study of cytomegalovirus exposure and HLA in healthy donors. Trimming took 5 bases from V and 0 from J; bases not matched to a gene: 7. The CDR3 has 17 residues. The germline V gene encodes CDR1 SGHRS and CDR2 YFSETQ. The study, taken as a whole, reports: The study flagged roughly 150 TCR beta chains as cytomegalovirus-associated.

The source of this sequence is a woman aged 45-60 years in good health and CMV-seropositive. Sequenced: PBMCs. This chain connects TRBV5-1 to TRBJ2-1; 11 bases map to TRBD2. The CDR3 region is CASSGPSGGSSYNEQFF. The CDR3 DNA sequence: TGCGCCAGCAGTGGTCCTAGCGGGGGGAGCTCCTACAATGAGCAGTTCTTC.